A single sample gave rise to the 25 T cell receptor beta chains below, sequenced in a study of T cells in Graves' hyperthyroidism and ophthalmopathy. The source material, RNA transcripts, was used to amplify TCR beta CDR3 regions. A first-round RT-PCR of the TCR CDR3 used the HTBI primer set. One entry per CDR3 protein, called by TCRdb with MiXCR from the multiplex PCR reads. The sample shows more than 350,000 distinct CDR3 sequences, about a sixth of them seen only once. The specimen sequenced was blood. The receptors here all came from a woman under 40 with Graves' hyperthyroidism that later progressed to Graves' ophthalmopathy.

This chain joins TRBV18 and TRBJ2-1, with D tentatively TRBD1 or TRBD2 (5 bases each). Trimming removed 2 bases from V and 0 bases from J, with 11 bases in between. CDR3 length equals 16 residues. In germline, CDR1 is KGHSH, CDR2 LQKENI. The CDR3: CASSPGTESSYNEQFF. The CDR3 DNA follows: TGTGCCAGCTCACCAGGGACCGAGAGCTCCTACAATGAGCAGTTCTTC.

This clonotype was recorded at least ten times. This chain joins TRBV6-2 or TRBV6-3 and TRBJ1-5; TRBD1 matches 7 bases. Germline V gene sequence: CDR1 MNHEY, CDR2 SVGEGT. Unmatched junction bases numbered 7, after V lost 7 bases and J lost 1 base. This CDR3 has 15 amino acids. This CDR3 is CASTEGALSNQPQHF. In DNA, the CDR3 is TGTGCCAGCACCGAGGGGGCGTTAAGCAATCAGCCCCAGCATTTT.

The chain has TRBV6-1 and TRBJ1-6, with 7 nucleotides matching TRBD1. V dropped 6 bases and J dropped 9; count of bases not matched to a gene: 5. CDR1 and CDR2 from the germline V gene are MNHNS and SASEGT. The CDR3 consists of 13 residues. The CDR3: CASRETGFSPLHF. CDR3 sequence (DNA): TGTGCCAGCAGAGAGACAGGGTTTTCACCCCTCCACTTT.

This clonotype was observed many times. The chain employs TRBV2 and TRBJ2-7; 7 nucleotides agree with TRBD2. Germline-derived CDR1 and CDR2 are SNHLY and FYNNEI. This CDR3 region has 14 residues. Germline trimming cut 4 bases from V and 0 bases from J; bases unmatched to any gene: 3. CDR3 nucleotides: TGTGCCAGCAGTGCGGGACTATACTCCTACGAGCAGTACTTC. Translated: CASSAGLYSYEQYF.

This clonotype was seen ten or more times. The chain employs TRBV30 and TRBJ2-7; D call uncertain. The CDR3 extends over 13 amino acids. Between the trimmed V and J ends, which lost 0 bases and 3 bases, there was a span of 9 bases. Germline V gene sequence: CDR1 GTSNPN, CDR2 SVGIG (reference sequence). CDR3 coding DNA: TGTGCCTGGAGTGTAAACGTCCACTACGAGCAGTACTTC. Protein sequence: CAWSVNVHYEQYF. The whole variable domain, filled in from reference TRBV30 and TRBJ2-7, reads SQTIHQWPATLVQPVGSPLSLECTVEGTSNPNLYWYRQAAGRGLQLLFYSVGIGQISSEVPQNLSASRPQDRQFILSSKKLLLSDSGFYLCAWSVNVHYEQYFGPGTRLTVT.

This clonotype was observed a few times. V and J are TRBV20-1 and TRBJ2-7; 8 bases fit TRBD1. CDR3 length: 13 amino acids. Germline V CDR1 and CDR2: DFQATT, SNEGSKA (reference sequence). Trimming removed 0 bases from V and 3 bases from J; junction bases left unmatched: 1. The CDR3 sequence: CSARDTGGYEQYF. Here the CDR3 DNA reads TGCAGTGCTAGAGATACAGGGGGCTACGAGCAGTACTTC.

This clonotype has ten or more counts. The rearrangement joins TRBV28 to TRBJ1-5; D perhaps matches TRBD1 (5 bases). V dropped 2 bases and J dropped 8 bases, with 22 bases sitting between them. Germline CDR1 reads MDHEN; CDR2 reads SYDVKM. CDR3 length: 17 residues. CDR3 in amino acids: CASSLIDSPLGAKPQHF. The CDR3, as DNA: TGTGCCAGCAGTTTAATCGACAGCCCCTTGGGTGCAAAGCCCCAGCATTTT. The full variable domain, its missing parts supplied by reference TRBV28 and TRBJ1-5, is DVKVTQSSRYLVKRTGEKVFLECVQDMDHENMFWYRQDPGLGLRLIYFSYDVKMKEKGDIPEGYSVSREKKERFSLILESASTNQTSMYLCASSLIDSPLGAKPQHFGDGTRLSIL.

This clonotype was seen ten or more times. CDR3 amino acids: CSARVTGTGPYEQYF. In DNA, the CDR3 is TGCAGTGCTAGAGTAACCGGGACAGGGCCCTACGAGCAGTACTTC. The chain recombines TRBV20-1 with TRBJ2-7; 9 nucleotides line up with TRBD1. V trimming: 1 base; J trimming: 2 bases; junction bases outside the gene matches: 6. This CDR3 has 15 residues. The germline V gene has CDR1 DFQATT and CDR2 SNEGSKA (reference sequence).

The chain carries TRBV3-1 and TRBJ1-1; no clear D. The germline V gene has CDR1 LGHDT and CDR2 YNNKEL (reference sequence). The ends were cut back, 0 bases at V and 6 bases at J, with 5 bases in the middle. The CDR3 loop spans 12 amino acids. This chain's CDR3 is CASSQDGAEAFF. The CDR3 DNA follows: TGTGCCAGCAGCCAAGACGGGGCTGAAGCTTTCTTT.

This chain joins TRBV7-2 and TRBJ2-1; no clear D. The CDR3 is 13 amino acids. Germline CDR1 is SGHTA and CDR2 is FQGNSA. Trimming took off 0 bases at V and 3 bases at J, with 3 bases between the two ends. The CDR3 region is CASSLADYNEQFF. The CDR3 bases are TGTGCCAGCAGCTTAGCGGACTACAATGAGCAGTTCTTC.

This clonotype was found many times. This CDR3 reads CASSLDLGASSGRLDEQFF. DNA for the CDR3: TGTGCCAGCAGTTTAGATTTGGGTGCGTCTAGCGGGAGGCTGGATGAGCAGTTCTTC. This chain uses TRBV27 with TRBJ2-1; 11 bases map to TRBD2. CDR1 is MNHEY, CDR2 SMNVEV, per germline (reference sequence). V gave up 2 bases and J gave up 8 bases; unmatched junction bases: 17. The CDR3 totals 19 residues.

This clonotype was found a few times. The chain recombines TRBV27 with TRBJ2-3; D may correspond to TRBD1 or TRBD2 (5 bases each). The V gene lost 0 bases and the J gene lost 1 base, with 8 bases spanning the gap. This CDR3 has 15 amino acids. Germline V CDR1 and CDR2: MNHEY, SMNVEV (reference sequence). The CDR3 sequence is CASSLSRGGTDTQYF. CDR3 DNA sequence: TGTGCCAGCAGTTTATCACGAGGGGGCACAGATACGCAGTATTTT.

This clonotype was picked up many times. The rearrangement links TRBV7-9 to TRBJ2-1, with D possibly being TRBD2 (6 bases). CDR3 length equals 17 residues. CDR1 SEHNR and CDR2 FQNEAQ come from the germline V gene (reference sequence). The V end was cut by 5 bases, the J end by 2 bases, with 19 bases between. The CDR3 DNA reads TGTGCCAGCAGCCCCCGGTGGGGCGGGGACGCCTACAATGAGCAGTTCTTC. Translation gives CASSPRWGGDAYNEQFF.

In this sample, this clonotype turned up once. CDR3: CASRTGPQYSNQPQHF. CDR3 DNA: TGTGCCAGTCGGACAGGTCCCCAATATAGCAATCAGCCCCAGCATTTT. The chain joins TRBV19 to TRBJ1-5, with 7 nucleotides matching TRBD1. This CDR3 has 16 amino acids. Germline CDR1 reads LNHDA; CDR2 reads SQIVND (reference sequence). V trimming: 8 bases; J trimming: 0 bases; junction bases outside the gene matches: 10. Supplemented by reference TRBV19 and TRBJ1-5, the full variable domain reads DGGITQSPKYLFRKEGQNVTLSCEQNLNHDAMYWYRQDPGQGLRLIYYSQIVNDFQKGDIAEGYSVSREKKESFPLTVTSAQKNPTAFYLCASRTGPQYSNQPQHFGDGTRLSIL.

With regard to this clonotype: This sequence may be a read error, since a much larger clone differs from it by one base. V gene TRBV2 combines with J gene TRBJ1-1; a weak D match, TRBD1 (6 bases). CDR1 and CDR2 from the germline V gene are SNHLY and FYNNEI. This CDR3 comprises 12 residues. V shed 4 bases and J shed 5 bases, with 8 bases lying between them. CDR3 amino acids: CASSAQGTEAFF. For the CDR3, the DNA is TGTGCCAGCAGTGCCCAGGGGACTGAAGCTTTCTTT.

This clonotype was detected a few times. This chain uses TRBV27 with TRBJ1-5; no reliable D call. CDR3 length equals 15 residues. V shed 6 bases and J shed 7 bases, with 19 bases lying between them. Germline CDR1 and CDR2: MNHEY and SMNVEV (reference sequence). CDR3 loop: CASRNNRGSGQPQHF. CDR3 DNA: TGTGCCAGCAGAAATAACCGTGGGTCTGGGCAGCCCCAGCATTTT.

In its sample, this clonotype was seen once. The chain couples TRBV7-8 to TRBJ2-1; no firm D call. This CDR3 contains 16 residues. CDR1 and CDR2 from the germline V gene are SGHVS and FQNEAQ. Deletions cut 5 bases from V and 3 bases from J, with 17 bases between. As DNA, the CDR3 is TGTGCCAGCAGCCGCCTTTGGGGTATCGTCTACAATGAGCAGTTCTTC. This sequence encodes CASSRLWGIVYNEQFF.

Regarding this clonotype: A clone one base away is much larger, so this may be a read error. This sequence joins TRBV5-1 and TRBJ1-4; TRBD1 aligns across 9 bases. Germline V gene data show CDR1 as SGHRS and CDR2 as YFSETQ. The CDR3 sequence is 15 residues long. Written as DNA, the CDR3 is TGCGCCAGCAGCTTGCGGACAGGGGTTAATGAAAGACTGTTTTTT. This encodes CASSLRTGVNERLFF.

This sequence joins TRBV4-2 and TRBJ1-3; D gene unclear. V was cut by 0 bases and J by 1 base, with 10 bases left in between. There are 16 residues in the CDR3. The V gene's germline CDR1 is LGHNA and CDR2 YNFKEQ. DNA of the CDR3: TGTGCCAGCAGCCAAGACCTGACAACGTCTGGAAACACCATATATTTT. Residues: CASSQDLTTSGNTIYF.

The chain couples TRBV3-1 to TRBJ1-1, with D uncertain. CDR1 LGHDT and CDR2 YNNKEL come from the germline V gene (reference sequence). V lost 2 bases, J lost 0 bases, and 7 bases lay in between. This CDR3 comprises 14 residues. This CDR3 is CASSQIPLNTEAFF. The CDR3 bases are TGTGCCAGCAGCCAAATCCCGTTGAACACTGAAGCTTTCTTT.

The chain is built from TRBV6-5 and TRBJ2-7; the match to TRBD1 covers 8 bases. Germline trimming cut 2 bases from V and 4 bases from J; bases unmatched to any gene: 4. The CDR3 totals 14 residues. CDR1 and CDR2 from the germline V gene are MNHEY and SVGAGI. The CDR3 spells CASSYAHRGYEQYF. The CDR3 DNA is TGTGCCAGCAGTTACGCCCACAGGGGGTACGAGCAGTACTTC.

This clonotype showed up many times. The rearrangement links TRBV7-9 to TRBJ2-7; 13 positions agree with TRBD2. CDR1 is SEHNR, CDR2 FQNEAQ, per germline (reference sequence). CDR3 length equals 16 residues. The junction had 5 bases not matched to a gene; V was cut back by 4 bases and J by 2 bases. CDR3 loop: CASSSRTSGSPYEQYF. The CDR3 DNA reads as TGTGCCAGCAGCTCAAGGACTAGCGGGAGCCCCTACGAGCAGTACTTC. Full variable domain (rest looked up from reference TRBV7-9 and TRBJ2-7): DTGVSQNPRHKITKRGQNVTFRCDPISEHNRLYWYRQTLGQGPEFLTYFQNEAQLEKSRLLSDRFSAERPKGSFSTLEIQRTEQGDSAMYLCASSSRTSGSPYEQYFGPGTRLTVT.

The chain combines TRBV5-1 with TRBJ1-2, with 8 bases lining up with TRBD1. With V trimmed by 2 bases and J by 7 bases, 1 base remained unmatched. CDR3 length: 12 residues. Germline V gives CDR1 SGHRS, CDR2 YFSETQ. CDR3 DNA: TGCGCCAGCAGCTTCGACAGGGGTGGCTACACCTTC. Amino acid sequence: CASSFDRGGYTF. Variable domain in full (rest from reference TRBV5-1 and TRBJ1-2): KAGVTQTPRYLIKTRGQQVTLSCSPISGHRSVSWYQQTPGQGLQFLFEYFSETQRNKGNFPGRFSGRQFSNSRSEMNVSTLELGDSALYLCASSFDRGGYTFGSGTRLTVV.

This clonotype was picked up many times. The chain recombines TRBV7-9 with TRBJ2-1, with TRBD2 identical over 10 bases. V shed 6 bases and J 4 bases; nucleotides not matched to a gene: 9. Looked up from germline, CDR1 is SEHNR and CDR2 is FQNEAQ (reference sequence). The CDR3 spans 16 residues. The CDR3 nucleotides are TGTGCCAGCAGTTTTCTAGCGGGGGCTGGGTACAATGAGCAGTTCTTC. Amino acids: CASSFLAGAGYNEQFF.

This clonotype was observed at least ten times. The chain has TRBV27 and TRBJ2-1, with a tentative D call TRBD2 (6 bases). The germline V and J ends were trimmed by 7 bases and 3 bases, with 19 bases remaining between them. CDR3 length: 16 amino acids. CDR1 and CDR2 (germline): MNHEY, SMNVEV (reference sequence). CDR3 nucleotide sequence: TGTGCCAGCACCGTTAGGTACGGGAGTGTCTACAATGAGCAGTTCTTC. This gives the protein CASTVRYGSVYNEQFF.